This T cell receptor (beta chain) was sequenced during a study of blood T cell repertoires in COVID-19. Only in-frame clones appear in the TCRdb table, and some are missing; sequencing was by immunoSEQ multiplex PCR. The data contain tens of thousands of clones, around 86% of them singletons. Germline V gene sequence: CDR1 LNHDA, CDR2 SQIVND (reference sequence). The CDR3 runs to 13 residues. Between the trimmed V and J ends, which lost 3 bases and 5 bases, there was a span of 10 bases. Sequenced material: peripheral blood. The chain links TRBV19 to TRBJ1-2; D gene uncertain. The origin of this receptor is a human donor in a cohort sampled during active COVID-19. In DNA, the CDR3 is TGTGCCAGTAGTATTCTATTTGATTATGGCTACACCTTC. It is translated as CASSILFDYGYTF.